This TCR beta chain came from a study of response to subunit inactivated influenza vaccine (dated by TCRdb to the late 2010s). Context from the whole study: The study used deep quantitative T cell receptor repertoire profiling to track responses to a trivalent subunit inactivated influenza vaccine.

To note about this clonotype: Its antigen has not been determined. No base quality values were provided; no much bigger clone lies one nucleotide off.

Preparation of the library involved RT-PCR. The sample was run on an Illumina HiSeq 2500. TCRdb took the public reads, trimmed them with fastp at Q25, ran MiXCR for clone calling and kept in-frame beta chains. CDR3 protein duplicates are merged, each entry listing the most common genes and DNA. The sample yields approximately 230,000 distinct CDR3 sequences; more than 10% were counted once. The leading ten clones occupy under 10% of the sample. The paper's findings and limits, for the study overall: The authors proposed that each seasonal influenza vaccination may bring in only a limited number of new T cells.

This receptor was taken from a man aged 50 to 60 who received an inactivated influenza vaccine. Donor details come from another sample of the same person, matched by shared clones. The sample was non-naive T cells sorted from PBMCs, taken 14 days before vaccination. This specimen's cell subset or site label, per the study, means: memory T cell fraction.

The CDR3 protein is CASSTMQGAEKLFF. The nucleotide sequence is TGTGCCAGCAGTACGATGCAGGGGGCGGAAAAACTGTTTTTT. The V gene is TRBV6-1 and the J gene is TRBJ1-4, and TRBD1 matches 8 of the central bases. The germline V gene supplies CDR1 MNHNS and CDR2 SASEGT. At the junction V is shortened by 5 bases and J by 8 bases; bases outside the gene matches: 7. Reading from cysteine to phenylalanine, the CDR3 counts 14 amino acids. Kept here is only the CDR3 DNA, which spans 42 bases and is read in frame from base 1.